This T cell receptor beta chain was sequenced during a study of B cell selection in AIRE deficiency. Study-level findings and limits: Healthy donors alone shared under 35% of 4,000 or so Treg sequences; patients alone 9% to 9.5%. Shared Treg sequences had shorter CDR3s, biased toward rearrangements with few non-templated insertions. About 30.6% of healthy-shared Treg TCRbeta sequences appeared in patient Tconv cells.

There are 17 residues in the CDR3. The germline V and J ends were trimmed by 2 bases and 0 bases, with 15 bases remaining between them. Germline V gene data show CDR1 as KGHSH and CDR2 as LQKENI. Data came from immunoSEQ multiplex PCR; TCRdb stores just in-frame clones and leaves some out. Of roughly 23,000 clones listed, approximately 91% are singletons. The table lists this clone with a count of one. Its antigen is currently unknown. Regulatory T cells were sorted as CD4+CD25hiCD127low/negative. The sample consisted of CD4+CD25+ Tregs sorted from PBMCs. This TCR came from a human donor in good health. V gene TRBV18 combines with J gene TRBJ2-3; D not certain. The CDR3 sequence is CASSPMAATTSTDTQYF. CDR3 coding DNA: TGTGCCAGCTCACCAATGGCAGCAACTACTAGCACAGATACGCAGTATTTT.